This T cell receptor beta chain was identified during a study of beta chain features in type 1 diabetes. Regarding the study as a whole: Healthy donors had naive, central memory and Treg TCRB repertoires that appeared less similar than those seen among patients.

Investigators reverse transcribed all isolated RNA, so they sequenced expressed TCRB transcripts. The data were produced by immunoSEQ multiplex PCR, yet TCRdb's version contains in-frame clones alone and is incomplete. The sample holds under 800,000 clones, roughly 16% seen once. CDR3 size: 12 residues. Germline lookup yields CDR1 MDHEN and CDR2 SYDVKM. The V gene lost 6 bases and the J gene lost 3 bases, with 7 bases spanning the gap. This clone turned up a few times. The antigen is unknown. This clonotype was sampled from a man between 18 and 35 years old in good health. The chain links TRBV28 to TRBJ2-3; D gene ambiguous. Input material: naive CD4+ T cells from blood. The CDR3 spells CASSPRTDTQYF. In DNA, the CDR3 is TGTGCCAGCAGCCCCAGAACAGATACGCAGTATTTT.